This entry concerns a single T cell receptor (beta chain). Its antigen is unknown. Repertoires were sampled repeatedly during chemoradiotherapy. These data come from a study of chemoradiotherapy in HPV16-positive cancers. Notes on the study in general: Better recurrence-free survival went with HPV-responsive T-cell expansion in HPV16-positive patients. During treatment, candidate HPV-specific clones and E7-related motifs expanded in tumor.

Libraries were prepared by immunoSEQ multiplex PCR; TCRdb keeps only in-frame clonotypes and omits some of them. This sample has around 40,000 clones; more than 75% occur once, and the top ten carry 4.5% to 6.5%. The CDR3 consists of 13 residues. CDR1 is SGHVT, CDR2 SQSDAQ, per germline. V lost 5 bases, J lost 5 bases, and 3 bases stayed unmatched. The chain has TRBV7-4 and TRBJ1-5; the match to TRBD1 covers 7 bases. Specimen: blood, collected from a patient who underwent chemoradiotherapy. This receptor was obtained from a human donor with HPV-associated anogenital cancer. CDR3 sequence reads: CASSDRADQPQHF. The CDR3, as DNA: TGTGCCAGCAGCGACAGGGCAGATCAGCCCCAGCATTTT.